The 9 T cell receptor beta chains below all came from one sample that was sequenced in a study of monozygotic twins with inflammatory bowel disease. No DNA is given; TCRdb re-called the 5' RACE reads and lists each CDR3 protein once. Reported are some 330,000 distinct CDR3 sequences; the ten largest clones contain roughly 5.8%. Specimen: blood. The receptors shown here come from a human donor with ulcerative colitis or Crohn's disease, or a healthy co-twin of an affected twin (not recorded which).

The chain couples TRBV28 to TRBJ2-7. The CDR3 spans 13 residues. Germline loops: CDR1 MDHEN, CDR2 SYDVKM. CDR3 sequence: CASSSLPPYEQYF. The variable domain in full, with the rest retrieved from reference TRBV28 and TRBJ2-7, is DVKVTQSSRYLVKRTGEKVFLECVQDMDHENMFWYRQDPGLGLRLIYFSYDVKMKEKGDIPEGYSVSREKKERFSLILESASTNQTSMYLCASSSLPPYEQYFGPGTRLTVT.

This rearrangement joins TRBV6-1 to TRBJ2-3. Germline assignment: CDR1 MNHNS and CDR2 SASEGT. The CDR3 is made up of 15 amino acids. CDR3 loop: CASEKGKTSTDTQYF.

The chain is built from TRBV27 and TRBJ2-7. The CDR3 contains 13 residues. From germline, CDR1 is MNHEY and CDR2 SMNVEV (reference sequence). This CDR3 is CASSFNSYYEQYF.

The rearrangement links TRBV12-3 or TRBV12-4 to TRBJ2-3. The CDR3 loop spans 13 amino acids. The CDR3 reads CASSFIAADTQYF.

The chain recombines TRBV20-1 with TRBJ2-7; TCRdb lists TRBD1, though no DNA is available to test this call. From germline, CDR1 is DFQATT and CDR2 SNEGSKA (reference sequence). This CDR3 has 15 residues. The CDR3: CSAIMFRGLSYEQYF.

J is TRBJ1-1 and V is TRBV7-8. CDR1 and CDR2 (germline): SGHVS, FQNEAQ. The CDR3 extends over 14 amino acids. This CDR3 reads CASSLVVANTEAFF.

This chain uses TRBV7-8 with TRBJ2-1. This CDR3 has 15 residues. CDR1 and CDR2 (germline): SGHVS, FQNEAQ. The CDR3 spells CASSLKQGIHNEQFF.

This rearrangement joins TRBV15 to TRBJ2-7; the TCRdb call, TRBD2, lacks DNA for checking. Germline V lookup: CDR1 LNHNV, CDR2 YYDKDF (reference sequence). This CDR3 has 13 amino acids. This CDR3 reads CATRRGRSYEQYF.

This chain's CDR3 is CASSWGQGAGNTIYF. The genes are TRBV5-4 and TRBJ1-3. From germline, CDR1 is SGHNT and CDR2 YYREEE (reference sequence). The CDR3 spans 15 residues. The full variable domain, in which reference TRBV5-4 and TRBJ1-3 provide the parts outside the CDR3, is ETGVTQSPTHLIKTRGQQVTLRCSSQSGHNTVSWYQQALGQGPQFIFQYYREEENGRGNFPPRFSGLQFPNYSSELNVNALELDDSALYLCASSWGQGAGNTIYFGEGSWLTVV.